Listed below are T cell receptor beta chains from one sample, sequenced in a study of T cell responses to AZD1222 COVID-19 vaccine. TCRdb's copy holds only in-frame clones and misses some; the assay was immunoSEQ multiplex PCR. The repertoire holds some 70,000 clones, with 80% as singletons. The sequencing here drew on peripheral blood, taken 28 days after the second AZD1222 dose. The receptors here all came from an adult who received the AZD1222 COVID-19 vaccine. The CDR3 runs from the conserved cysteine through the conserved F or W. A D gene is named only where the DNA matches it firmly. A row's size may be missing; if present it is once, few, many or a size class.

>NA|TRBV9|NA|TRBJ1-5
TGTGCCAGCAGGGCGCGGAGGAGGGGTCTTAGCAATCAGCCCCAGCATTTT
CASRARRRGLSNQPQHF
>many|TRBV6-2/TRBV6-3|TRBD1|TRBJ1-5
TGTGCCAGCAGTTTGCTACCCGGGACAGGGGAGGGTGTCAATCAGCCCCAGCATTTT
CASSLLPGTGEGVNQPQHF
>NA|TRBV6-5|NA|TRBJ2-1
TGTGCCAGCAGTCAGGGACATCTCAATGAGCAGTTCTTC
CASSQGHLNEQFF
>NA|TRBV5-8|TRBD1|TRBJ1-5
TGTGCCAGCAGCGGAGGACAGGGCCCGGGCTGGAATCAGCCCCAGCATTTT
CASSGGQGPGWNQPQHF
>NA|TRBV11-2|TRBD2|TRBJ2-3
TGTGCCAGCAGCACCGGACTAGCGGGGAGCACAGATACGCAGTATTTT
CASSTGLAGSTDTQYF
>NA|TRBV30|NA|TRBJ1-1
TGTGCCTGGAGTGTAGCCCGTAGCGCTGAAGCTTTCTTT
CAWSVARSAEAFF
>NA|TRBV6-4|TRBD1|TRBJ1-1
TGTGCCAGCTCCGCTCAGGGGGGGGGATCTGAAGCTTTCTTT
CASSAQGGGSEAFF
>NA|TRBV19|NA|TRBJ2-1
TGTGCCAGTAGTACGGGGAGCTCCTACAATGAGCAGTTCTTC
CASSTGSSYNEQFF
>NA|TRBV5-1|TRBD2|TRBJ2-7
TGCGCCAGCAGCCCAGGGACTAGCTGGCTCGAGCAGTACTTC
CASSPGTSWLEQYF
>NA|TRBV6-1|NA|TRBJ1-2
TGTGCCAGCAGTGAACCTCGCGGCCAGGGGTTCTCGTGGGGCTACACCTTC
CASSEPRGQGFSWGYTF
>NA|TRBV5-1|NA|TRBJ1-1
TGCGCCAGCACCTACGCTGGGGGGAACCCTGAAGCTTTCTTT
CASTYAGGNPEAFF
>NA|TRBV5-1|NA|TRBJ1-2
TGCGCCAGCAGCTTGGCCCTTGGGTTGCGGGTGTCGGATAACTATGGCTACACCTTC
CASSLALGLRVSDNYGYTF
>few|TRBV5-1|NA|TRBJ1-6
TGCGCCAGCAGCTGGGGTGCGGCGGAGAATTCACCCCTCCACTTT
CASSWGAAENSPLHF
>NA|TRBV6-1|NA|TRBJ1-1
TGTGCCAGCAGTGAGACCTGGAACACTGAAGCTTTCTTT
CASSETWNTEAFF
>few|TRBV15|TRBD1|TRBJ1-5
TGTGCCACCAGCAGATCTTCCGCGACAGGGGTCGGTAATCAGCCCCAGCATTTT
CATSRSSATGVGNQPQHF
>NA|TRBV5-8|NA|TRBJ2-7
TGTGCCAGCAGCTTAGGGGTATCCCCCCTTTACGAGCAGTACTTC
CASSLGVSPLYEQYF
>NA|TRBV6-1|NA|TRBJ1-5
TGTGCCAGCAGTGAAAGGTCAGGACGTCAGCCCCAGCATTTT
CASSERSGRQPQHF
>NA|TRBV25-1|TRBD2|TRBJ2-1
TGTGCCAGCAGTGAATGGTCGGGGAATAGCGGGGGCGATGAGCAGTTCTTC
CASSEWSGNSGGDEQFF
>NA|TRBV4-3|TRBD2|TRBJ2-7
TGCGCCAGCAGCCAAGAGTCGGGGGGGTCCTACGAGCAGTACTTC
CASSQESGGSYEQYF
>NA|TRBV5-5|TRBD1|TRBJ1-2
TGTGCCAGCAGCTTTGCGGGACAGGGAGGCTATGGCTACACCTTC
CASSFAGQGGYGYTF
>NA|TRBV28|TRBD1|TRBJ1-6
TGTGCCAGCAGGGGACAGGGCCATTCACCCCTCCACTTT
CASRGQGHSPLHF
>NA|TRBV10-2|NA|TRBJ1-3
TGCGCCAGCAGTGAACAGGTTTCCAACACCATATATTTT
CASSEQVSNTIYF
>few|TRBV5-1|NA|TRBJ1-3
TGCGCCAGCAGCCCGGACAGATACTCTGGAAACACCATATATTTT
CASSPDRYSGNTIYF
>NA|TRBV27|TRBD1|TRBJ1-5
TGTGCCAGCAGTCTAGGGACAGGGGGCAATCAGCCCCAGCATTTT
CASSLGTGGNQPQHF
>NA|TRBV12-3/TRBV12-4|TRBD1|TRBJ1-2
TGTGCCAGCAGTTTAGGCAGGGGGCTTGGCTACACCTTC
CASSLGRGLGYTF
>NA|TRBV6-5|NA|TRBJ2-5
TGTGCCAGCAGTTACCGGTGGTACCAAGAGACCCAGTACTTC
CASSYRWYQETQYF
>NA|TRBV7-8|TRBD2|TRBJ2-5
TGTGCCAGCTCGCGGGGGGTAATGGAGACCCAGTACTTC
CASSRGVMETQYF
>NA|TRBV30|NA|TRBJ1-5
TGTGCCTGGAGTGTAGGGGGCAATCAGCCCCAGCATTTT
CAWSVGGNQPQHF
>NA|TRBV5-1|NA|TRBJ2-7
TGCGCCAGCAGCTTGTCCCGGGCCTACGAGCAGTACTTC
CASSLSRAYEQYF
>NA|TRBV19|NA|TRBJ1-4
TGTGCCAGTGGAGTAGGCGTAAATGAAAAACTGTTTTTT
CASGVGVNEKLFF
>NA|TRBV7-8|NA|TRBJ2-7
TGTGCCAGCAGCTTGGGAAGGGCTACCTACGAGCAGTACTTC
CASSLGRATYEQYF
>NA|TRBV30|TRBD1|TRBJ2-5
TGTGCCGGCAGGGGGGAGACCCAGTACTTC
CAGRGETQYF
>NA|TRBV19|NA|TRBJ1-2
TGTGCCAGTAGTATGTTAGGGGCGTATGGCTACACCTTC
CASSMLGAYGYTF
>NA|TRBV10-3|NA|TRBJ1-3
TGTGCCATCAGTGTGGACCGCTCTGGAAACACCATATATTTT
CAISVDRSGNTIYF
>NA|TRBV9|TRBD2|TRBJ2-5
TGTGCCAGCAGCGTAGCGGGGGGGGTACAAGAGACCCAGTACTTC
CASSVAGGVQETQYF
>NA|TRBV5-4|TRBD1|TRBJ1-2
TGTGCCAGCAGCTTGGCCTTGGGACAGGGAGGTGGCTACACCTTC
CASSLALGQGGGYTF
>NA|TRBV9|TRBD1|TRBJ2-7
TGTGCCAGCAGCGTAACAGGGGTAGGCGAGCAGTACTTC
CASSVTGVGEQYF
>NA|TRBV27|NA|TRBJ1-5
TGTGCCAGCAGTTTATCGAGGGGCAATCAGCCCCAGCATTTT
CASSLSRGNQPQHF
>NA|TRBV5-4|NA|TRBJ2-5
TGTGCCAGCAGCCCCCCGGGCGAGTACCAAGAGACCCAGTACTTC
CASSPPGEYQETQYF
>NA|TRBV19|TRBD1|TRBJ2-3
TGTGCCAGTAGATTGAACCGGGACAGTATATTCACAGATACGCAGTATTTT
CASRLNRDSIFTDTQYF
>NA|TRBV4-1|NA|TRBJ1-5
TGCGCCAGCAGCCAAGATATAGGGGACTATCAGCCCCAGCATTTT
CASSQDIGDYQPQHF
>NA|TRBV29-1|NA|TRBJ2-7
TGCAGCGTTGGAGGGGCTGGCGAGCAGTACTTC
CSVGGAGEQYF
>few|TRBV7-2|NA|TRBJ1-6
TGTGCCAGCAGCTCCGAGGGGGGGACCTATAATTCACCCCTCCACTTT
CASSSEGGTYNSPLHF
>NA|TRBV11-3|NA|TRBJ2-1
TGTGCCAGCAGCCCGACTCAGACAAACAATGAGCAGTTCTTC
CASSPTQTNNEQFF
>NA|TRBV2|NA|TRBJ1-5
TGTGCCAGCAGTGACAGGGGAGGGAGTCAGCCCCAGCATTTT
CASSDRGGSQPQHF
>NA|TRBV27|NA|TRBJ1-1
TGTGCCAGCAGTTTATCCCCGGGGGGGAACACTGAAGCTTTCTTT
CASSLSPGGNTEAFF
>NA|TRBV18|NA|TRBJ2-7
TGTGCCAGCTCACCTGCACAAAACTACGAGCAGTACTTC
CASSPAQNYEQYF
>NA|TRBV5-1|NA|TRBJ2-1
TGCGCCAGCAGCTTGGGACCCCAAGGCGATGAGCAGTTCTTC
CASSLGPQGDEQFF
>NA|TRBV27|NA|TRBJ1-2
TGTGCCAGCAGCGAGATCCGAGGGGACTATGGCTACACCTTC
CASSEIRGDYGYTF
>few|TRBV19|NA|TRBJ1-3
TGTGCCAGTAGTATAGGCGGGACTTCCGAAGGAAACACCATATATTTT
CASSIGGTSEGNTIYF
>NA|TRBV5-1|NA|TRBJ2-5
TGCGCCAGCAGCTTGGGGTGGCTGAAGGATAAAGAGACCCAGTACTTC
CASSLGWLKDKETQYF
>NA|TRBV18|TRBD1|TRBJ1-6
TGTGCCAGCTCTCCCGGACAGGGGACGTCACCCCTCCACTTT
CASSPGQGTSPLHF
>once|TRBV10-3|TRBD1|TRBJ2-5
TGTGCCATCAGTGGGACAGGGCTCCAAGAGACCCAGTACTTC
CAISGTGLQETQYF
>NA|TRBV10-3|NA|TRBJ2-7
TGTGCCATCAGTGGATACACAGGGATCTACGAGCAGTACTTC
CAISGYTGIYEQYF
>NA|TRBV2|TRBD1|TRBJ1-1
TGTGCCAGCAGTGATTTTGGACAGGGGATTGGGGACACTGAAGCTTTCTTT
CASSDFGQGIGDTEAFF
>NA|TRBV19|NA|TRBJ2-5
TGTGCCAGTAGTATGTTGACAGCTAGGGGGCAAGAGACCCAGTACTTC
CASSMLTARGQETQYF
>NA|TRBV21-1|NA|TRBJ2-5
TGTGCCAGCAGCAAAGAAGCGACAGTAATCCAAGAGACCCAGTACTTC
CASSKEATVIQETQYF
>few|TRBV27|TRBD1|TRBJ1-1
TGTGCCAGCAGTTCAGGAAACAGGGGCCTGAACACTGAAGCTTTCTTT
CASSSGNRGLNTEAFF
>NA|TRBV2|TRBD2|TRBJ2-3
TGTGCCAGGGCTGGGACTAGCGGGGGTAAGAGCACAGATACGCAGTATTTT
CARAGTSGGKSTDTQYF
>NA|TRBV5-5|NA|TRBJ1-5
TGTGCCAGCGGAGCCTTACCGGCCAATAGCAATCAGCCCCAGCATTTT
CASGALPANSNQPQHF